The T cell receptor beta chain described here comes from a study of patients and donors after allogeneic stem cell transplantation (dated by TCRdb to the early 2020s). CDR1 KGHSH and CDR2 LQKENI are derived from the germline V gene. Relative to germline, V is 4 bases shorter and J is 7 bases shorter, with 14 bases between their ends. The CDR3 goes from the cysteine to the phenylalanine over 14 residues. Of the read, only the CDR3 DNA is kept; its 42 bases are in frame from base 1. This clonotype was counted a few times. The antigen it recognizes is unknown. No much larger clonotype is one base removed from it; base qualities were not supplied. Library method: RT-PCR. The reads were generated on a NextSeq 550. TCRdb trimmed public reads at Q25 via fastp, called clones via MiXCR and kept in-frame beta chains. Each CDR3 protein appears once, grouped with its most common genes and DNA. This sample gives about 150,000 distinct CDR3 sequences in total; approximately 40% of them show up just once. The ten top clones hold around 50% of the sample.

The sample was blood, either unsorted or a sorted T cell fraction (not recorded which). The chain uses TRBV18 and TRBJ1-5; D gene: possibly TRBD1, on 6 matching bases. This clonotype was obtained from a human donor who was either an allogeneic HSCT recipient or a stem cell or donor lymphocyte infusion donor (not recorded which). It is not recorded whose cells these are; they may come from a transplant donor. The base sequence is TGTGCCAGCTCACAGAGAACGGGGGGCCAGCCCCAGCATTTT. Its amino acids are CASSQRTGGQPQHF.